These 26 T cell receptor beta chains share one sample of origin, sequenced in a study of regulatory T cells in long-lasting Graves disease. Noted time point: newly diagnosed GD, antithyroid drugs for less than 3 months. PBMCs were the source of the RNA used for TCR sequencing. With iRepertoire HTBI primers and Arm-PCR of CDR3 regions, TCR beta libraries were built. MiXCR, applied by TCRdb to the multiplex PCR reads, yields one record per CDR3 protein. The data contain a few hundred thousand distinct CDR3 sequences, approximately 15% of them seen just once; the ten biggest clones take up roughly a tenth. Another study also made use of these data, one on T cells in Graves' hyperthyroidism and ophthalmopathy.

This specimen was peripheral blood mononuclear cells (PBMCs), taken at new diagnosis, from a patient treated with antithyroid drugs. These receptor sequences come from a man aged 25-45 years with Graves disease.

This clonotype was recorded many times. J is TRBJ1-2 and V is TRBV29-1; possible D gene TRBD1, 5 bases. V lost 5 bases and J 2 bases, leaving 6 bases between the germline ends. There are 11 residues in the CDR3. Per the germline V gene, CDR1 is SQVTM and CDR2 is ANQGSEA. This CDR3 reads CSVRQNYGYTF. Here the CDR3 DNA reads TGCAGCGTTCGACAGAACTATGGCTACACCTTC.

This clonotype was seen only a few times. This chain joins TRBV30 and TRBJ2-2; 8 bases fit TRBD2. The length of the CDR3 is 16 residues. The germline gives CDR1 GTSNPN, CDR2 SVGIG (reference sequence). The V segment lost 3 bases and the J segment 3 bases; nucleotides outside the gene matches: 9. This CDR3 is CAWSGRDSGYTGELFF. CDR3 nucleotide sequence: TGTGCCTGGAGCGGGAGGGATAGCGGATACACCGGGGAGCTGTTTTTT.

This clonotype was observed many times. The V call is TRBV12-3 or TRBV12-4, the J call TRBJ2-7, with D possibly called TRBD1 or TRBD2 (5 bases each). CDR3 length: 15 residues. V was trimmed by 3 bases and J by 6 bases, leaving 18 bases between them. The CDR3 DNA sequence: TGTGCCAGCAGTTTGACCCTAGCAGGGAGCGGCGAGCAGTACTTC. Protein product: CASSLTLAGSGEQYF.

This clonotype was seen repeatedly, ten times or more. V usage is TRBV20-1 and J usage is TRBJ2-3; possibly TRBD1 or TRBD2 for D (6 bases each). V lost 5 bases and J 4 bases, leaving 10 bases between the germline ends. The CDR3 consists of 12 residues. Germline V gives CDR1 DFQATT, CDR2 SNEGSKA (reference sequence). The CDR3 nucleotides are TGCAGTGCTGAGGGGGGCCCAGATACGCAGTATTTT. It specifies CSAEGGPDTQYF.

This clonotype appeared many times. The rearrangement links TRBV15 to TRBJ2-7; D not certain. This CDR3 is 10 amino acids long. CDR1 is LNHNV and CDR2 is YYDKDF in the germline V gene (reference sequence). The CDR3 loop reads CYAGSAVKYF. The DNA of the CDR3 is TGTTACGCCGGCAGTGCCGTGAAGTACTTC.

CDR3 coding DNA: TGTGCCACCAGCAGCACAGGGGCTGGCAAAAACATTCAGTACTTC. Encoded protein: CATSSTGAGKNIQYF. This sequence joins TRBV15 and TRBJ2-4, with 7 positions matching TRBD1. The germline V gene encodes CDR1 LNHNV and CDR2 YYDKDF (reference sequence). The length of the CDR3 is 15 residues. V trimming: 3 bases; J trimming: 3 bases; junction bases outside the gene matches: 5.

This clonotype was found many times. The rearrangement links TRBV28 to TRBJ1-1; D remains unclear. The CDR3 loop spans 15 amino acids. Trimming took 1 base from V and 1 from J, leaving 10 bases between them. The germline V gene has CDR1 MDHEN and CDR2 SYDVKM. The CDR3 spells CASSLSEWGNTEAFF. In DNA, the CDR3 is TGTGCCAGCAGTTTATCCGAGTGGGGGAACACTGAAGCTTTCTTT.

This clonotype has only a few counts. The genes are TRBV29-1 and TRBJ2-5, with a possible D match to TRBD1 (5 bases). V lost 1 base, J lost 4 bases, and 10 bases lay in between. The CDR3 sequence is 13 residues long. Germline loops: CDR1 SQVTM, CDR2 ANQGSEA. The CDR3 DNA reads TGCAGCGTTGAAGTCAGGGTCAGAGAGACCCAGTACTTC. Translating it yields CSVEVRVRETQYF. Based on the CDR3 plus reference TRBV29-1 and TRBJ2-5, the full variable domain is SAVISQKPSRDICQRGTSLTIQCQVDSQVTMMFWYRQQPGQSLTLIATANQGSEATYESGFVIDKFPISRPNLTFSTLTVSNMSPEDSSIYLCSVEVRVRETQYFGPGTRLLVL.

The table lists this clonotype with a few counts. The chain is built from TRBV11-2 and TRBJ2-1, with D uncertain. In germline, CDR1 is SGHAT, CDR2 FQNNGV. CDR3 length: 16 amino acids. V lost 5 bases and J 5 bases, leaving 19 bases between the germline ends. The CDR3 loop reads CASSPGRFWGNNEQFF. CDR3 DNA sequence: TGTGCCAGCAGCCCGGGCCGATTTTGGGGTAACAATGAGCAGTTCTTC.

This clonotype was seen ten or more times. This sequence joins TRBV30 and TRBJ2-5; D is ambiguous. This CDR3 has 13 amino acids. Trimming removed 2 bases at V and 1 base at J, with 8 bases between. CDR1 and CDR2 from the germline V gene are GTSNPN and SVGIG (reference sequence). The CDR3, as DNA: TGTGCCTGGAGTATCGGCGGCCAAGAGACCCAGTACTTC. This sequence encodes CAWSIGGQETQYF.

The sample holds many counts of this clonotype. The rearrangement uses TRBV19 and TRBJ2-2; 8 nucleotides line up with TRBD2. From germline, CDR1 is LNHDA and CDR2 SQIVND (reference sequence). The CDR3 totals 14 residues. The junction had 8 bases not matched to a gene; V was cut back by 9 bases and J by 5 bases. The CDR3 spells CASVGREVTGELFF. The CDR3 coding sequence is TGTGCCAGCGTGGGGCGGGAGGTTACCGGGGAGCTGTTTTTT.

This clonotype was observed at least ten times. This chain joins TRBV2 and TRBJ1-2; D may be TRBD1 (5 bases). The CDR3 spans 12 residues. Germline CDR1 and CDR2: SNHLY and FYNNEI. Trimming cost V 5 bases and J 6 bases, with 10 bases left between them. CDR3 in DNA: TGTGCCAGCAGTACGCGGGGCGATGGCTACACCTTC. This translates into CASSTRGDGYTF.

This clonotype was seen only a few times. The CDR3 loop is CASRTPFLQETQYF. For the CDR3, the DNA is TGTGCCAGCAGAACACCATTTCTCCAAGAGACCCAGTACTTC. V and J are TRBV11-2 and TRBJ2-5; D is undetermined. From germline, CDR1 is SGHAT and CDR2 FQNNGV. V lost 6 bases to trimming and J lost 1 base, with 12 bases between them. The length of the CDR3 is 14 residues.

V and J are TRBV10-2 and TRBJ2-6; D ambiguous. The germline V gene encodes CDR1 WSHSY and CDR2 SAAADI. The CDR3 has 14 amino acids. V lost 3 bases, J lost 4 bases, and 7 bases lay in between. This chain's CDR3 is CASSDGPGANVLTF. The CDR3 DNA follows: TGCGCCAGCAGTGATGGTCCAGGGGCCAACGTCCTGACTTTC.

This clonotype came up a few times. J is TRBJ2-3 and V is TRBV19; TRBD1 matches 9 bases. With V trimmed by 5 bases and J by 5 bases, 8 bases remained unmatched. The V gene's germline CDR1 is LNHDA and CDR2 SQIVND (reference sequence). CDR3 length equals 15 residues. The DNA for the CDR3 is TGTGCCAGTAGTCCCTATCGACAGGGGGAAGATACGCAGTATTTT. This sequence encodes CASSPYRQGEDTQYF.

On this clonotype: The CDR3 does not end in the conserved phenylalanine or tryptophan, so this is likely a read error. This chain joins TRBV11-2 and TRBJ1-6, with D hard to call. In germline, CDR1 is SGHAT, CDR2 FQNNGV. V gave up 2 bases and J gave up 10 bases, with 15 bases separating them. This CDR3 region has 15 residues. CDR3 sequence: CASSLTGQSNSPLHL. CDR3 nucleotides: TGTGCCAGCAGCTTAACGGGCCAGAGTAACTCACCCCTCCACTTG.

This clonotype turned up a few times. V and J are TRBV4-2 and TRBJ2-7; TRBD2 is a possible D gene (6 bases). V lost 4 bases to trimming and J lost 0 bases, with 16 bases between them. The V gene's germline CDR1 is LGHNA and CDR2 YNFKEQ. The CDR3 sequence is 16 residues long. The CDR3 protein is CASSRGLGGDSYEQYF. The CDR3 DNA sequence: TGTGCCAGCAGCCGAGGGCTGGGGGGAGACTCCTACGAGCAGTACTTC.

This clonotype appeared many times. V is TRBV5-1 and J is TRBJ1-1; TRBD1 matches 8 bases. Looked up from germline, CDR1 is SGHRS and CDR2 is YFSETQ. V was clipped by 4 bases and J by 2 bases; unmatched bases: 19. The CDR3 totals 19 residues. The chain's CDR3 is CASSPRLWTGSGGNTEAFF. Here the CDR3 DNA reads TGCGCCAGCAGCCCCCGCCTTTGGACAGGGTCTGGTGGCAACACTGAAGCTTTCTTT.

This clonotype was found a few times. This CDR3 is CAWGPRDTQYF. CDR3 nucleotide sequence: TGTGCCTGGGGGCCGAGAGATACGCAGTATTTT. V gene TRBV30 combines with J gene TRBJ2-3; D unclear. CDR3 length: 11 amino acids. The V end was cut by 5 bases, the J end by 5 bases, with 8 bases between. CDR1 and CDR2 (germline): GTSNPN, SVGIG (reference sequence).

This clonotype was detected only a few times. This chain links TRBV13 with TRBJ2-7, with a possible D match to TRBD2 (6 bases). Germline lookup yields CDR1 PRHDT and CDR2 FYEKMQ (reference sequence). Trimming took 5 bases from V and 1 from J, leaving 15 bases between them. The CDR3 has 15 residues. The CDR3 protein is CASSPKGLGSYEQYF. The CDR3 nucleotides are TGTGCCAGCAGCCCCAAGGGACTCGGATCCTACGAGCAGTACTTC.

Many counts were recorded for this clonotype. The gene calls are TRBV19 and TRBJ1-1; TRBD1 is a possible D gene (6 bases). Per germline, CDR1 LNHDA and CDR2 SQIVND (reference sequence). CDR3 length: 14 residues. V was cut by 3 bases and J by 3 bases, with 11 bases left in between. CDR3 in DNA: TGTGCCAGTAGTATTCCGGGGGCGGACACTGAAGCTTTCTTT. It is translated as CASSIPGADTEAFF.

This clonotype was seen repeatedly, ten times or more. The genes are TRBV19 and TRBJ2-1, with 12 nucleotides matching TRBD2. Trimming removed 1 base from V and 10 bases from J; junction bases left unmatched: 5. CDR1 and CDR2 (germline): LNHDA, SQIVND (reference sequence). CDR3 length: 15 amino acids. CDR3 region: CASSIVTSGRGEQFF. CDR3 nucleotides: TGTGCCAGTAGTATAGTGACTAGCGGGAGAGGAGAGCAGTTCTTC.

This clonotype was seen repeatedly, ten times or more. V gene TRBV20-1 combines with J gene TRBJ1-1; D gene unclear. The V end was cut by 0 bases, the J end by 2 bases, with 10 bases between. The CDR3 totals 14 residues. Germline V lookup: CDR1 DFQATT, CDR2 SNEGSKA (reference sequence). The CDR3 reads CSARDLEGNTEAFF. The CDR3 DNA reads TGCAGTGCTAGAGATCTTGAGGGTAACACTGAAGCTTTCTTT.

This clonotype was seen repeatedly, ten times or more. The chain employs TRBV20-1 and TRBJ1-1; 9 bases map to TRBD1. CDR3 size: 15 residues. The V gene end was trimmed by 7 bases and the J gene end by 1 base; junction bases not matched to a gene: 10. From germline, CDR1 is DFQATT and CDR2 SNEGSKA (reference sequence). The CDR3: CSGDRDRVKNTEAFF. The CDR3 coding sequence is TGCAGTGGGGACCGGGACAGGGTCAAGAACACTGAAGCTTTCTTT.

Ten or more counts support this clonotype. The V call is TRBV2, the J call TRBJ1-4, with D possibly being TRBD1 (5 bases). The CDR3 totals 15 residues. Germline CDR1 and CDR2: SNHLY and FYNNEI. The V gene lost 7 bases and the J gene lost 8 bases, with 20 bases spanning the gap. The CDR3 protein is CASTVRRGSGEKLFF. CDR3 sequence (DNA): TGTGCCAGCACCGTACGCCGGGGGTCTGGGGAAAAACTGTTTTTT.

The chain couples TRBV19 to TRBJ2-7; no definite D call. Trimming took off 7 bases at V and 3 bases at J, with 13 bases between the two ends. This CDR3 is 13 amino acids long. The germline CDR1 and CDR2 sequences are LNHDA and SQIVND (reference sequence). The CDR3 sequence: CASTTDVYYEQYF. CDR3 sequence (DNA): TGTGCCAGTACCACAGACGTATACTACGAGCAGTACTTC.